These 28 T cell receptor beta chains share one sample of origin, sequenced in a study of Graves' ophthalmopathy and Graves' hyperthyroidism. As the template, RNA transcripts were used to amplify TCR beta CDR3 regions. HTBI primers primed a first-round RT-PCR, and a second-round multiplex PCR followed. TCRdb re-derived calls from the multiplex PCR reads in MiXCR, one entry per CDR3 protein. Of 900,000 to 1,200,000 distinct CDR3 sequences listed, about two fifths are singletons. Sample: peripheral blood or thyroid tissue (not recorded which). The receptors originated from an adult man with Graves' hyperthyroidism.

This clonotype was counted only a few times. The chain has TRBV24-1 and TRBJ2-5, with D maybe TRBD2 (6 bases). CDR1 and CDR2 from the germline V gene are KGHDR and SFDVKD. The ends were cut back, 3 bases at V and 3 bases at J, with 19 bases in the middle. This CDR3 comprises 17 residues. This CDR3 reads CATSDRSSAGSEETQYF. As DNA, the CDR3 is TGTGCCACCAGTGATCGTTCATCGGCGGGGAGCGAAGAGACCCAGTACTTC.

This clonotype was found many times. The chain links TRBV5-1 to TRBJ2-2, with TRBD1 identical over 7 bases. Germline CDR1 reads SGHRS; CDR2 reads YFSETQ. The junction had 6 bases not matched to a gene; V was cut back by 1 base and J by 0 bases. This CDR3 is 17 amino acids long. CDR3 sequence reads: CASSLLRQGSNTGELFF. CDR3 coding DNA: TGCGCCAGCAGCTTGCTCCGACAGGGATCGAACACCGGGGAGCTGTTTTTT.

This clonotype was seen a single time. V usage is TRBV29-1 and J usage is TRBJ1-3, with D possibly matching TRBD1 (6 bases). V lost 0 bases, J lost 0 bases, and 15 bases lay in between. Germline values: CDR1 SQVTM, CDR2 ANQGSEA. The CDR3 is 17 residues long. The CDR3 sequence is CSVEDEQGTSSGNTIYF. The CDR3 DNA reads TGCAGCGTTGAAGATGAACAGGGAACGAGCTCTGGAAACACCATATATTTT.

This clonotype was seen a handful of times. One base away lies a much larger clone, so this may be a sequencing read error. V and J are TRBV4-1 and TRBJ1-1, with 9 nucleotides matching TRBD1. This CDR3 has 13 amino acids. V lost 7 bases and J lost 1; bases outside the gene matches: 1. Germline CDR1 and CDR2: MGHRA and YSYEKL. CDR3 protein: CASMGQGNTEAFF. The CDR3 DNA follows: TGCGCCAGCATGGGACAGGGGAACACTGAAGCTTTCTTT.

In its sample, this clonotype was seen many times. This chain uses TRBV7-9 with TRBJ2-5; a possible D gene is TRBD2 (5 bases). Trimming cost V 2 bases and J 2 bases, with 9 bases left between them. The CDR3 has 14 amino acids. Per the germline V gene, CDR1 is SEHNR and CDR2 is FQNEAQ (reference sequence). The chain's CDR3 is CASSLTGDQETQYF. The CDR3, as DNA: TGTGCCAGCAGCTTAACCGGGGATCAAGAGACCCAGTACTTC.

This chain connects TRBV15 to TRBJ1-5; 7 bases are a match to TRBD1. The length of the CDR3 is 15 residues. The ends lost 3 bases at V and 9 bases at J; junction bases unmatched: 11. From germline, CDR1 is LNHNV and CDR2 YYDKDF (reference sequence). This CDR3 reads CATSSQVRGNAPQHF. In DNA, the CDR3 is TGTGCCACCAGCAGTCAGGTCAGGGGGAACGCGCCCCAGCATTTT.

There are many counts of this clonotype. V usage is TRBV7-8 and J usage is TRBJ1-3; D is possibly TRBD1 (5 bases). CDR1 and CDR2 (germline): SGHVS, FQNEAQ. The CDR3 runs 14 residues. V was shortened by 4 bases and J by 3 bases, with 10 bases between the two germline ends. CDR3 in amino acids: CASSSRGVGNTIYF. CDR3 DNA: TGTGCCAGCAGCTCCCGAGGGGTTGGAAACACCATATATTTT.

The V call is TRBV9, the J call TRBJ2-5, with D uncertain. The J call is uncertain, as TRBJ2-1 better fits the DNA end. The CDR3 length is 12 residues. Per germline, CDR1 SGDLS and CDR2 YYNGEE. CDR3 loop: CASSALSAHQFF. The CDR3 DNA reads TGTGCCAGCAGCGCCTTATCCGCCCATCAGTTCTTC.

This clonotype was detected ten times or more. The chain couples TRBV14 to TRBJ1-6; 7 nucleotides align to TRBD1. Germline assignment: CDR1 SGHDN and CDR2 FVKESK. The CDR3 is 15 residues long. Trimming cost V 3 bases and J 11 bases; bases outside gene matches: 10. The CDR3 coding sequence is TGTGCCAGCAGCCACGGACAGGCAACGTCGACACCCCTCCACTTT. Residues: CASSHGQATSTPLHF. Full variable domain (rest looked up from reference TRBV14 and TRBJ1-6): EAGVTQFPSHSVIEKGQTVTLRCDPISGHDNLYWYRRVMGKEIKFLLHFVKESKQDESGMPNNRFLAERTGGTYSTLKVQPAELEDSGVYFCASSHGQATSTPLHFGNGTRLTVT.

This chain uses TRBV7-9 with TRBJ1-4; TRBD1 matches 8 bases. Germline CDR1 reads SEHNR; CDR2 reads FQNEAQ (reference sequence). V gave up 5 bases and J gave up 7 bases; unmatched junction bases: 9. The CDR3 sequence is 15 residues long. In nucleotides, the CDR3 is TGTGCCAGCAGCCCAGGGGGCAGGGGGGGTGAAAAACTGTTTTTT. It codes for CASSPGGRGGEKLFF.

The rearrangement links TRBV7-9 to TRBJ2-7; TRBD2 matches at 7 bases. Germline CDR1 is SEHNR and CDR2 is FQNEAQ (reference sequence). This CDR3 has 15 amino acids. V trimming: 2 bases; J trimming: 4 bases; junction bases outside the gene matches: 8. The CDR3 DNA reads as TGTGCCAGCAGCTTAAACGAGGGAGGGCCATACGAGCAGTACTTC. This codes for CASSLNEGGPYEQYF.

The J gene is TRBJ2-7, the V gene TRBV14; D is perhaps TRBD2 (5 bases). In germline, CDR1 is SGHDN, CDR2 FVKESK. Trimming removed 5 bases at V and 1 base at J, with 15 bases between. This CDR3 contains 15 residues. Here the CDR3 reads CASSSSAGGSYEQYF. The CDR3 bases are TGTGCCAGCAGCTCGTCCGCAGGAGGATCCTACGAGCAGTACTTC.

This clonotype was observed a few times. V is TRBV12-3 or TRBV12-4 and J is TRBJ1-5, with D unclear. V was shortened by 0 bases and J by 4 bases, with 16 bases between the two germline ends. The CDR3 spans 17 residues. CDR3 sequence reads: CASSLALGIGTNQPQHF. DNA for the CDR3: TGTGCCAGCAGTTTAGCGCTCGGTATAGGAACGAATCAGCCCCAGCATTTT.

This clonotype was counted ten times or more. The chain has TRBV5-1 and TRBJ2-2, with D tentatively TRBD1 (5 bases). CDR1 is SGHRS, CDR2 YFSETQ, per germline. CDR3 length equals 15 residues. The V end lost 1 base, the J end lost 0 bases, and 7 bases lay between the germline ends. CDR3 residues: CASSLRTTNTGELFF. For the CDR3, the DNA is TGCGCCAGCAGCTTGCGGACAACGAACACCGGGGAGCTGTTTTTT.

The V and J genes are TRBV6-1 and TRBJ1-6; 8 positions agree with TRBD1. This CDR3 spans 13 amino acids. The germline V gene has CDR1 MNHNS and CDR2 SASEGT. The junction had 4 bases not matched to a gene; V was cut back by 4 bases and J by 11 bases. The CDR3 loop reads CASSGTGRPPLHF. CDR3 bases: TGTGCCAGCAGTGGGACAGGGCGTCCACCCCTCCACTTT.

The CDR3 region has the DNA TGTGCCAGCAGCCCGGGACAGGATCACTACGAGCAGTACTTC. Translating gives CASSPGQDHYEQYF. The chain has TRBV9 and TRBJ2-7, with 8 bases fitting TRBD1. CDR3 size: 14 residues. Germline values: CDR1 SGDLS, CDR2 YYNGEE. After removal of 4 bases from V and 3 bases from J, the junction contained 6 bases not matched to a gene.

In its sample, this clonotype was seen a few times. The chain employs TRBV5-8 and TRBJ2-7; 7 bases are shared with TRBD1. CDR3 size: 12 residues. Germline V gene sequence: CDR1 SGHTS, CDR2 YDEGEE. Unmatched junction bases numbered 7, after V lost 10 bases and J lost 3 bases. The chain's CDR3 is CAVSRDSYEQYF. The CDR3 bases are TGTGCCGTGTCCCGGGACAGCTACGAGCAGTACTTC.

As to this clonotype: The junction differs from germline at one of its ends, possibly a read error. V usage is TRBV25-1 and J usage is TRBJ2-7; TRBD2 matches 8 bases. The germline V gene encodes CDR1 MGHDK and CDR2 SYGVNS. The CDR3 has 15 residues. The CDR3 DNA follows: TGTGCCATCAGTGAGTCCAGCGGGAGCGGGCTCGAGCAGTACTTC. It yields the protein CAISESSGSGLEQYF.

J is TRBJ2-1 and V is TRBV19; unclear D gene. CDR1 is LNHDA, CDR2 SQIVND, per germline (reference sequence). Trimming pared 1 base from V and 5 bases from J, leaving 9 bases between. CDR3 length: 14 amino acids. The CDR3 nucleotides are TGTGCCAGTAGTATAGGCACGGGCCACAATGAGCAGTTCTTC. It encodes CASSIGTGHNEQFF. Complete variable domain (other parts from reference TRBV19 and TRBJ2-1): DGGITQSPKYLFRKEGQNVTLSCEQNLNHDAMYWYRQDPGQGLRLIYYSQIVNDFQKGDIAEGYSVSREKKESFPLTVTSAQKNPTAFYLCASSIGTGHNEQFFGPGTRLTVL.

This clonotype was seen many times. The chain couples TRBV5-1 to TRBJ2-7; D may match TRBD1 or TRBD2 (5 bases each). Germline V lookup: CDR1 SGHRS, CDR2 YFSETQ. The V end lost 1 base, the J end lost 5 bases, and 16 bases lay between the germline ends. The CDR3 sequence is 15 residues long. CDR3 sequence (DNA): TGCGCCAGCAGCTTGAGGGAAGGGGCGAGGGACGAGCAGTACTTC. Translation: CASSLREGARDEQYF.

This clonotype was observed at least ten times. The V gene is TRBV10-3, the J gene TRBJ2-7, with TRBD2 matching over 7 bases. The CDR3 is made up of 16 amino acids. The V segment lost 4 bases and the J segment 3 bases; nucleotides outside the gene matches: 12. Germline values: CDR1 ENHRY, CDR2 SYGVKD. CDR3: CAISGRGSGLYYEQYF. The CDR3 coding sequence is TGTGCCATCAGTGGGAGAGGTAGCGGGTTATACTACGAGCAGTACTTC.

There are a few counts of this clonotype. The chain links TRBV9 to TRBJ1-4; D possibly corresponds to TRBD1 (5 bases). Deletions cut 3 bases from V and 6 bases from J, with 15 bases between. Germline assignment: CDR1 SGDLS and CDR2 YYNGEE. This CDR3 has 15 amino acids. The CDR3 bases are TGTGCCAGCAGCGGTGGGACGGCCCGCTATGAAAAACTGTTTTTT. Its translation: CASSGGTARYEKLFF.

CDR3 sequence reads: CATAAGTAGANVLTF. The DNA of the CDR3 is TGTGCCACCGCTGCCGGGACAGCTGGGGCCAACGTCCTGACTTTC. V gene TRBV24-1 combines with J gene TRBJ2-6; 7 positions match TRBD1. The CDR3 spans 15 residues. Per the germline V gene, CDR1 is KGHDR and CDR2 is SFDVKD. J gave up 2 bases and V 9 bases, and 6 bases lay outside the gene matches.

V is TRBV20-1 and J is TRBJ2-7; D unresolved. CDR1 is DFQATT and CDR2 is SNEGSKA in the germline V gene (reference sequence). This CDR3 spans 15 amino acids. The V gene lost 3 bases and the J gene lost 3 bases, with 18 bases spanning the gap. Here the CDR3 DNA reads TGCAGTGCTAGGGTAATAGATGGCGGAGTCTACGAGCAGTACTTC. It encodes CSARVIDGGVYEQYF.

This clonotype was counted ten times or more. The J gene is TRBJ1-4, the V gene TRBV4-1; D remains ambiguous. In germline, CDR1 is MGHRA, CDR2 YSYEKL. V was shortened by 1 base and J by 10 bases, with 13 bases between the two germline ends. The CDR3 has 14 amino acids. CDR3 residues: CASSQGWWVGKLFF. DNA of the CDR3: TGCGCCAGCAGCCAAGGGTGGTGGGTTGGAAAACTGTTTTTT.

V is TRBV19 and J is TRBJ1-6; 8 nucleotides match TRBD1. This CDR3 is built from 15 residues. The V gene's germline CDR1 is LNHDA and CDR2 SQIVND (reference sequence). V lost 9 bases and J lost 7; bases outside the gene matches: 11. The CDR3 protein is CASSASGQGNSPLHF. The CDR3 DNA reads TGTGCCAGCAGTGCCTCCGGACAGGGAAATTCACCCCTCCACTTT.

The sample holds a few counts of this clonotype. The V and J genes are TRBV20-1 and TRBJ1-4; perhaps TRBD1 as D (5 bases). The CDR3 totals 15 residues. The V gene lost 6 bases and the J gene lost 3 bases, with 17 bases spanning the gap. Germline V lookup: CDR1 DFQATT, CDR2 SNEGSKA (reference sequence). The DNA of the CDR3 is TGCAGTGCCCCTCTAGGGGCCTTGTCTAATGAAAAACTGTTTTTT. Translating it yields CSAPLGALSNEKLFF.

The rearrangement joins TRBV2 to TRBJ2-7; D not certain. Germline V lookup: CDR1 SNHLY, CDR2 FYNNEI. Trimming removed 5 bases from V and 9 bases from J, with 14 bases in between. The CDR3 totals 12 residues. CDR3 protein: CASSSTHEAQYF. The CDR3 region has the DNA TGTGCCAGCAGTTCCACACACGAAGCGCAGTACTTC.